One sample yielded the 15 T cell receptor beta chains listed below, sequenced in a study of T cell responses to AZD1222 COVID-19 vaccine. TCRdb's copy holds only in-frame clones and misses some; the assay was immunoSEQ multiplex PCR. The sample includes 100,000 to 140,000 clones, 87% of them seen just once. The specimen comprised peripheral blood, sampled on day 0 of AZD1222 vaccination. All receptors derive from an adult in good health.

The rearrangement joins TRBV4-1 to TRBJ1-1; D is unclear. Germline CDR1 and CDR2: MGHRA and YSYEKL. The CDR3 is made up of 15 amino acids. The V end lost 1 base, the J end lost 8 bases, and 17 bases lay between the germline ends. The DNA of the CDR3 is TGCGCCAGCAGCCAAGTCTGGCCGGGCTCCCCCGAAGCTTTCTTT. Its protein is CASSQVWPGSPEAFF.

The count of this clone is one. V usage is TRBV4-2 and J usage is TRBJ2-3, with D perhaps TRBD1 or TRBD2 (5 bases each). The germline gives CDR1 LGHNA, CDR2 YNFKEQ. V lost 1 base and J 4 bases, leaving 18 bases between the germline ends. The CDR3 consists of 17 residues. The CDR3 loop reads CASSQGGPRGWADTQYF. The DNA for the CDR3 is TGTGCCAGCAGCCAAGGGGGACCCCGGGGATGGGCAGATACGCAGTATTTT.

This sequence joins TRBV28 and TRBJ2-7, with 9 bases that match TRBD1. After removal of 6 bases from V and 2 bases from J, the junction contained 8 bases not matched to a gene. The CDR3 has 15 residues. CDR1 and CDR2 from the germline V gene are MDHEN and SYDVKM. This CDR3 is CASRGRGQGTYEQYF. Here the CDR3 DNA reads TGTGCCAGCAGGGGCCGGGGACAGGGAACCTACGAGCAGTACTTC.

V usage is TRBV7-9 and J usage is TRBJ2-1; 10 bases are a match to TRBD2. CDR1 and CDR2 from the germline V gene are SEHNR and FQNEAQ (reference sequence). This CDR3 has 18 residues. V lost 1 base and J lost 6; bases outside the gene matches: 12. CDR3 nucleotides: TGTGCCAGCAGCTTAGGGACTAGCGGACGAAGGTTAGGCAATGAGCAGTTCTTC. The encoded protein is CASSLGTSGRRLGNEQFF.

The chain couples TRBV4-1 to TRBJ2-1; D is perhaps TRBD2 (6 bases). The CDR3 runs 16 residues. V lost 0 bases and J 7 bases, leaving 16 bases between the germline ends. Per germline, CDR1 MGHRA and CDR2 YSYEKL. The CDR3 DNA is TGCGCCAGCAGCCAAGAGTCCGCGGGGCAAGGGAATGAGCAGTTCTTC. Translated: CASSQESAGQGNEQFF.

The chain carries TRBV29-1 and TRBJ1-1, with D perhaps TRBD1 (5 bases). This CDR3 is built from 12 residues. Trimming took off 4 bases at V and 7 bases at J, with 13 bases between the two ends. Germline V gives CDR1 SQVTM, CDR2 ANQGSEA. CDR3 sequence reads: CSVAGLQVEAFF. The CDR3 nucleotides are TGCAGCGTTGCCGGATTACAGGTTGAAGCTTTCTTT.

V is TRBV6-2 or TRBV6-3 and J is TRBJ2-5; D uncertain. V lost 2 bases to trimming and J lost 2 bases, with 6 bases between them. The CDR3 totals 13 residues. CDR1 is MNHEY, CDR2 SVGEGT, per germline. The CDR3 region has the DNA TGTGCCAGCAGTTACCCTTCTCAAGAGACCCAGTACTTC. Its protein product is CASSYPSQETQYF.

The chain joins TRBV2 to TRBJ1-5, with a possible D match to TRBD1 (5 bases). The V gene lost 5 bases and the J gene lost 3 bases, with 14 bases spanning the gap. The CDR3 runs 15 residues. CDR1 and CDR2 (germline): SNHLY, FYNNEI. The CDR3, as DNA: TGTGCCAGCAGTTTTGAAGGGGCCCTCAATCAGCCCCAGCATTTT. Amino acids: CASSFEGALNQPQHF.

The chain combines TRBV4-2 with TRBJ2-7; a possible D gene is TRBD2 (6 bases). This CDR3 contains 18 residues. The ends were cut back, 2 bases at V and 1 base at J, with 21 bases in the middle. The germline CDR1 and CDR2 sequences are LGHNA and YNFKEQ. This chain's CDR3 is CASSQNALVRAGSYEQYF. As DNA, the CDR3 is TGTGCCAGCAGCCAAAACGCCCTCGTCAGAGCGGGTTCCTACGAGCAGTACTTC.

The rearrangement joins TRBV15 to TRBJ2-7, with D uncertain. Germline V CDR1 and CDR2: LNHNV, YYDKDF (reference sequence). The CDR3 totals 15 residues. V was shortened by 0 bases and J by 6 bases, with 15 bases between the two germline ends. CDR3 sequence reads: CATSRDWANVGEQYF. The CDR3, as DNA: TGTGCCACCAGCAGAGATTGGGCTAATGTGGGCGAGCAGTACTTC.

V gene TRBV7-3 combines with J gene TRBJ1-2; possible D gene TRBD1, 6 bases. CDR1 SGHTA and CDR2 FQGTGA come from the germline V gene. The CDR3 has 14 residues. The V and J ends lost 0 bases and 6 bases respectively, with 11 bases between them. The CDR3 DNA reads TGTGCCAGCAGCTTAACAATGGCAGGGGATGGCTACACCTTC. It codes for CASSLTMAGDGYTF. Complete variable domain (other parts from reference TRBV7-3 and TRBJ1-2): GAGVSQTPSNKVTEKGKYVELRCDPISGHTALYWYRQSLGQGPEFLIYFQGTGAADDSGLPNDRFFAVRPEGSVSTLKIQRTERGDSAVYLCASSLTMAGDGYTFGSGTRLTVV.

The chain links TRBV7-2 to TRBJ2-5; a weak D match, TRBD1 (6 bases). Germline V gene sequence: CDR1 SGHTA, CDR2 FQGNSA. This CDR3 has 14 amino acids. Deletions cut 1 base from V and 4 bases from J, with 10 bases between. The CDR3: CASSLVRGRETQYF. Written as DNA, the CDR3 is TGTGCCAGCAGCTTAGTCAGGGGAAGAGAGACCCAGTACTTC.

The chain joins TRBV10-2 to TRBJ1-6; D is unresolved. Germline-derived CDR1 and CDR2 are WSHSY and SAAADI. This CDR3 has 17 amino acids. Trimming cost V 6 bases and J 0 bases, with 15 bases left between them. For the CDR3, the DNA is TGCGCCAGCAGAAGGGTGCCCAAGGGCTCCTATAATTCACCCCTCCACTTT. This gives the protein CASRRVPKGSYNSPLHF.

The chain links TRBV21-1 to TRBJ1-4. TRBV21-1 is annotated as a pseudogene. The CDR3 covers 16 residues. The CDR3 spells CASTPSPRGTNEKLFF. DNA of the CDR3: TGTGCCAGCACGCCCTCCCCGAGGGGAACTAATGAAAAACTGTTTTTT.

The chain is built from TRBV5-4 and TRBJ2-3; 9 nucleotides match TRBD2. Trimming took 4 bases from V and 3 from J; bases not matched to a gene: 3. This CDR3 region has 14 residues. CDR1 SGHNT and CDR2 YYREEE come from the germline V gene (reference sequence). CDR3 amino acids: CASSPLAGTDTQYF. The CDR3 region has the DNA TGTGCCAGCAGCCCCCTAGCGGGGACAGATACGCAGTATTTT.